These 18 T cell receptor beta chains share one sample of origin, sequenced in a study of blood T cell repertoires in COVID-19. The data were produced by immunoSEQ multiplex PCR, yet TCRdb's version contains in-frame clones alone and is incomplete. The data show about 130,000 clones, over 75% seen once. Material: peripheral blood. The receptors stem from an elderly man with active or convalescent COVID-19.

In this sample, this clone turned up a few times. The chain has TRBV27 and TRBJ2-5, with TRBD1 matching 8 bases. The germline CDR1 and CDR2 sequences are MNHEY and SMNVEV (reference sequence). This CDR3 comprises 15 residues. J gave up 6 bases and V 5 bases, and 11 bases lay outside the gene matches. The CDR3 sequence is CASSAQGQAFQTQYF. The CDR3 DNA follows: TGTGCCAGCAGTGCCCAGGGACAGGCCTTTCAGACCCAGTACTTC.

The J gene is TRBJ1-1, the V gene TRBV28, with unresolved D. Germline V gives CDR1 MDHEN, CDR2 SYDVKM. Trimming took off 8 bases at V and 4 bases at J, with 14 bases between the two ends. CDR3 length equals 13 residues. The CDR3 sequence is CASLLGGSTEAFF. CDR3 coding DNA: TGTGCCAGCCTTTTGGGAGGGAGCACTGAAGCTTTCTTT. Based on the CDR3 plus reference TRBV28 and TRBJ1-1, the full variable domain is DVKVTQSSRYLVKRTGEKVFLECVQDMDHENMFWYRQDPGLGLRLIYFSYDVKMKEKGDIPEGYSVSREKKERFSLILESASTNQTSMYLCASLLGGSTEAFFGQGTRLTVV.

The J gene is TRBJ1-5, the V gene TRBV6-5; possibly TRBD1 for D (6 bases). The CDR3 is made up of 15 amino acids. Between the trimmed V and J ends, which lost 3 bases and 4 bases, there was a span of 13 bases. CDR1 is MNHEY and CDR2 is SVGAGI in the germline V gene. CDR3 sequence: CASSYTGLGNQPQHF. CDR3 in DNA: TGTGCCAGCAGTTATACAGGGCTTGGGAATCAGCCCCAGCATTTT.

This clone has a single count. The J gene is TRBJ2-1, the V gene TRBV15; D gene unclear. The germline V and J ends were trimmed by 0 bases and 8 bases, with 11 bases remaining between them. CDR1 and CDR2 (germline): LNHNV, YYDKDF (reference sequence). The CDR3 covers 14 residues. The CDR3 sequence is CATSRDRSSDEQFF. The CDR3 DNA sequence: TGTGCCACCAGCAGAGATAGAAGTTCCGATGAGCAGTTCTTC.

The rearrangement joins TRBV19 to TRBJ2-4; 15 bases align to TRBD2. V shed 0 bases and J 0 bases; nucleotides not matched to a gene: 6. CDR1 is LNHDA and CDR2 is SQIVND in the germline V gene (reference sequence). This CDR3 has 20 amino acids. CDR3 amino acids: CASSIEGTSGRPSAKNIQYF. The DNA for the CDR3 is TGTGCCAGTAGTATAGAGGGGACTAGCGGGAGGCCTTCAGCCAAAAACATTCAGTACTTC.

CDR3 nucleotide sequence: TGTGCCAGCGGACTCAGGGGGGAAAAACTGTTTTTT. The encoded protein is CASGLRGEKLFF. The V gene is TRBV28, the J gene TRBJ1-4; TRBD1 aligns across 7 bases. Germline CDR1 is MDHEN and CDR2 is SYDVKM. CDR3 size: 12 residues. V lost 8 bases and J lost 8; bases outside the gene matches: 5.

This clone has only one observation. Different DNA sequences within this sample yield the same CDR3. J is TRBJ1-2 and V is TRBV5-6; possibly TRBD1 for D (5 bases). V dropped 1 base and J dropped 2 bases, with 6 bases sitting between them. Germline V CDR1 and CDR2: SGHDT, YYEEEE. The CDR3 contains 13 residues. The CDR3 is CASSLRGNYGYTF. The CDR3 nucleotides read TGTGCCAGCAGCTTGAGGGGAAACTATGGCTACACCTTC. Full variable domain (rest looked up from reference TRBV5-6 and TRBJ1-2): DAGVTQSPTHLIKTRGQQVTLRCSPKSGHDTVSWYQQALGQGPQFIFQYYEEEERQRGNFPDRFSGHQFPNYSSELNVNALLLGDSALYLCASSLRGNYGYTFGSGTRLTVV.

The chain has TRBV7-2 and TRBJ2-7; TRBD2 agrees at 7 bases. V was pared by 1 base and J by 1 base, with 10 bases of the junction left unmatched. Germline loops: CDR1 SGHTA, CDR2 FQGNSA. This CDR3 has 17 amino acids. CDR3 loop: CASSLVASGLQSYEQYF. For the CDR3, the DNA is TGTGCCAGCAGCTTAGTGGCTAGCGGTCTCCAGTCCTACGAGCAGTACTTC.

A few counts support this clone. The chain combines TRBV27 with TRBJ2-1, with 9 bases that match TRBD1. Germline V gene data show CDR1 as MNHEY and CDR2 as SMNVEV (reference sequence). V gave up 7 bases and J gave up 7 bases; unmatched junction bases: 17. The CDR3 totals 17 residues. CDR3 in amino acids: CASTTRFGTGFVNEQFF. CDR3 nucleotide sequence: TGTGCCAGCACCACTCGGTTCGGGACAGGGTTTGTGAATGAGCAGTTCTTC.

This chain links TRBV25-1 with TRBJ1-3, with TRBD1 matching over 8 bases. There are 15 residues in the CDR3. With V trimmed by 7 bases and J by 6 bases, 11 bases remained unmatched. The germline CDR1 and CDR2 sequences are MGHDK and SYGVNS. CDR3 nucleotide sequence: TGTGCCAGCAATCGCGGAGGACAGGGAAAAAACACCATATATTTT. The encoded protein is CASNRGGQGKNTIYF.

This clone has just a few counts. The genes are TRBV4-2 and TRBJ2-2; 9 bases fit TRBD2. Germline assignment: CDR1 LGHNA and CDR2 YNFKEQ. CDR3 size: 15 residues. V was pared by 1 base and J by 5 bases, with 2 bases of the junction left unmatched. The CDR3 spells CASSQGREGTGELFF. As DNA, the CDR3 is TGTGCCAGCAGCCAAGGGCGGGAGGGGACCGGGGAGCTGTTTTTT.

In DNA, the CDR3 is TGCGCCAGCAGCTTGTGGCGGGAGAGGAACAATGAGCAGTTCTTC. Translated, it gives CASSLWRERNNEQFF. The genes are TRBV5-1 and TRBJ2-1; 7 nucleotides align to TRBD2. The CDR3 totals 15 residues. Germline trimming cut 1 base from V and 5 bases from J; bases unmatched to any gene: 6. CDR1 is SGHRS, CDR2 YFSETQ, per germline.

This chain uses TRBV5-1 with TRBJ2-1, with 12 bases that match TRBD2. Unmatched junction bases numbered 7, after V lost 3 bases and J lost 9 bases. The CDR3 is 15 amino acids. CDR1 and CDR2 (germline): SGHRS, YFSETQ. CDR3 nucleotide sequence: TGCGCCAGCAGCTCACCGACTAGCGGGAGAGGTGAGCAGTTCTTC. As protein: CASSSPTSGRGEQFF.

This rearrangement joins TRBV7-6 to TRBJ1-4; D ambiguous. Trimming left V 6 bases short and J 8 bases short, with 16 bases between. The CDR3 consists of 14 residues. Germline CDR1 is SGHVS and CDR2 is FNYEAQ. The DNA of the CDR3 is TGTGCCAGCAGGGGGAGGTTAGCGGAGGAAAAACTGTTTTTT. It specifies CASRGRLAEEKLFF.

The V and J genes are TRBV29-1 and TRBJ1-1, with D possibly being TRBD1 (5 bases). Germline CDR1 is SQVTM and CDR2 is ANQGSEA. V was trimmed by 6 bases and J by 1 base, leaving 12 bases between them. The CDR3 loop spans 13 amino acids. The chain's CDR3 is CSVAWGGNTEAFF. The CDR3 DNA is TGCAGCGTCGCGTGGGGGGGGAACACTGAAGCTTTCTTT.

The chain carries TRBV7-2 and TRBJ2-5; 8 bases are shared with TRBD2. The CDR3 is made up of 16 amino acids. Trimming took 2 bases from V and 5 from J; bases not matched to a gene: 10. Germline values: CDR1 SGHTA, CDR2 FQGNSA. CDR3 protein: CASSLSRGGSVETQYF. The CDR3 nucleotides are TGTGCCAGCAGCTTATCGCGCGGGGGGTCCGTCGAGACCCAGTACTTC.

This chain connects TRBV19 to TRBJ2-7; the match to TRBD1 covers 8 bases. Germline V gene lookup returns CDR1 LNHDA and CDR2 SQIVND (reference sequence). The J segment lost 4 bases and the V segment lost 3 bases, leaving 5 bases of the junction unmatched. This CDR3 contains 14 residues. The CDR3 protein is CASSIRQGNYEQYF. DNA of the CDR3: TGTGCCAGTAGTATCCGACAGGGGAATTACGAGCAGTACTTC.

This clone occurred once. The chain combines TRBV9 with TRBJ2-5, with D hard to call. The germline V gene has CDR1 SGDLS and CDR2 YYNGEE. The CDR3 has 15 amino acids. Trimming shortened V by 1 base and J by 1 base, and 11 bases separated the two germline ends. The CDR3 coding sequence is TGTGCCAGCAGCGTATTGGCGGTGGGCCAAGAGACCCAGTACTTC. This gives the protein CASSVLAVGQETQYF.